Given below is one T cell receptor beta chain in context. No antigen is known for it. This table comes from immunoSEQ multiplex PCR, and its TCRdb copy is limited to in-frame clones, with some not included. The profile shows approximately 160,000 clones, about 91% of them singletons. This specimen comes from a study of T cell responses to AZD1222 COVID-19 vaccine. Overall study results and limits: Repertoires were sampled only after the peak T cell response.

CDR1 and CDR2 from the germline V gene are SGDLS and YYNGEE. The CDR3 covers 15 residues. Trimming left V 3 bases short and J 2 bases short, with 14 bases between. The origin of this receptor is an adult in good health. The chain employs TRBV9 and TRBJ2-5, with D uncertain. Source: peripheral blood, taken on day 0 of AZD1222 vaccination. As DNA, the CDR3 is TGTGCCAGCAGCGCCGGCCCTAAACGACAAGAGACCCAGTACTTC. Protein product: CASSAGPKRQETQYF. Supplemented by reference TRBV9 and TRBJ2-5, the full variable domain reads DSGVTQTPKHLITATGQRVTLRCSPRSGDLSVYWYQQSLDQGLQFLIQYYNGEERAKGNILERFSAQQFPDLHSELNLSSLELGDSALYFCASSAGPKRQETQYFGPGTRLLVL.